This T cell receptor beta chain originates from a study of blood T cell repertoires in COVID-19 (dated by TCRdb to the early 2020s). Study-wide context: The collaborator samples originated in the United States, Italy and Spain and spanned the acute and convalescent phases of COVID-19. Where available, HLA class I and class II types were obtained from metadata supplied by the sample provider rather than from assay-based typing. The repertoires were released in a freely available public database intended as a resource for research on the immune response to SARS-CoV-2. The material from the prospective study consisted of cDNA or gDNA derived from T cells, B-cell-depleted T cells, or PBMCs. Samples were obtained from the ongoing ImmuneRACE study (first 160 participants) and from some 1,200 subjects provided by 6 global collaborators. Nearly every sample came with metadata listing a de-identified subject ID, COVID-19 status, age in years and sex. Deeply sampled blood TCRbeta repertoires from subjects exposed to, actively infected with, or recovered from COVID-19 were included in the dataset. Broader findings and caveats from the paper: The amount of clinical and demographic metadata varied by source and participant and was provided uncurated.

Worth noting for this clone: The antigen it recognizes is unknown. No base quality information exists; no much larger clone differs at one position.

One collaborating source in Seattle enrolled patients during active infection and followed them longitudinally through the course of disease. The collaborating institutions used their own protocols to collect whole blood in K2EDTA tubes. For TCRbeta analysis, collaborator samples were shipped as frozen whole blood, as isolated PBMCs, or as DNA extracted from either sample type. The germline V gene specifies SGHAT as CDR1 and FQNNGV as CDR2. V loses 4 bases, J loses 4 bases, and the germline ends lie 13 bases apart. From cysteine to phenylalanine, the CDR3 is 14 amino acids long. CDR3 DNA only is kept here, 42 bases in frame from base 1. The immunoSEQ Assay, a bias-controlled multiplex PCR, was used to amplify TCRbeta CDR3 regions from genomic DNA. Per the authors' processing: The number of nucleated cells in each sample was estimated from the amplification of reference gene primers within the assay. To quantify the absolute abundance of each unique TCRbeta CDR3 rearrangement, sequence reads were collapsed and filtered. For each sample, productive Simpson clonality was calculated by taking the square root of Simpson's diversity index across productive rearrangements. TCRdb mirrors the immuneACCESS table, restricted to in-frame sequences. Some clones are absent from its copies; in checked studies, under half trace to an unresolved V gene, and the reason for the others is unknown. From that table come the V and J calls and clone size; the DNA was used to work out D and trimming. Across this sample there are about 270,000 clones, with around 88% seen only once. The top ten clones comprise about 5.4% of the sample.

Recombination linked TRBV11-2 to TRBJ1-1; the D gene cannot be named for sure. Sequenced: peripheral blood. This sequence originates from a woman of 80 years or more with COVID-19, enrolled during active disease. The CDR3 protein: CASSYSYRGTEAFF. The bases are TGTGCCAGCAGCTACAGTTATCGTGGCACTGAAGCTTTCTTT.